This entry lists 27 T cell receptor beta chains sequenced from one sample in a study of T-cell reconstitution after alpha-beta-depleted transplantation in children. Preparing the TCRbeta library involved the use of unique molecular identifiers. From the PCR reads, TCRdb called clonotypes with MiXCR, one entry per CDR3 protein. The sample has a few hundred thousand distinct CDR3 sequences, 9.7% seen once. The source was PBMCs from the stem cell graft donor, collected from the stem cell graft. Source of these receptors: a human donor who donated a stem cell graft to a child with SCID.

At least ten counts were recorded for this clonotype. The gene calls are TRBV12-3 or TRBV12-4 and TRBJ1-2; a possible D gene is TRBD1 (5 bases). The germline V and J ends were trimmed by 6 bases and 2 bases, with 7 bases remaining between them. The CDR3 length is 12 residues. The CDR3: CASSRANYGYTF. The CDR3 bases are TGTGCCAGCAGCAGGGCAAACTATGGCTACACCTTC.

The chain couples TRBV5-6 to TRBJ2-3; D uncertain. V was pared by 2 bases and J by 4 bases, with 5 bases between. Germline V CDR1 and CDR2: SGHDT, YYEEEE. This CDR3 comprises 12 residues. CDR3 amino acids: CASSLNPDTQYF. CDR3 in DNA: TGTGCCAGCAGCTTAAACCCAGATACGCAGTATTTT. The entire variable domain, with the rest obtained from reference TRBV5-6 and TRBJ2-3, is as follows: DAGVTQSPTHLIKTRGQQVTLRCSPKSGHDTVSWYQQALGQGPQFIFQYYEEEERQRGNFPDRFSGHQFPNYSSELNVNALLLGDSALYLCASSLNPDTQYFGPGTRLTVL.

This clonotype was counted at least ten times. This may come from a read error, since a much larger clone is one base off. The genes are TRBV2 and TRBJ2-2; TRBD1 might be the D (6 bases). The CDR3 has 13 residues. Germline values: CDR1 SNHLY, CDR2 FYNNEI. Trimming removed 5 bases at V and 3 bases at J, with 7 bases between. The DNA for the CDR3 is TGTGCCAGCAGTCGACAGGACACCGGGGAGCTGTTTTTT. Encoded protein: CASSRQDTGELFF. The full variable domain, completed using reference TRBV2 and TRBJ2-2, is EPEVTQTPSHQVTQMGQEVILRCVPISNHLYFYWYRQILGQKVEFLVSFYNNEISEKSEIFDDQFSVERPDGSNFTLKIRSTKLEDSAMYFCASSRQDTGELFFGEGSRLTVL.

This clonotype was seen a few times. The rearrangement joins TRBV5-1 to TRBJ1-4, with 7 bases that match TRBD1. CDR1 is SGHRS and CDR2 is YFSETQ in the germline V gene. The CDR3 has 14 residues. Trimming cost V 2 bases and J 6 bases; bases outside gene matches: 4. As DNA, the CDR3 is TGCGCCAGCAGCTTCACAGGGGAAGATGAAAAACTGTTTTTT. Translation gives CASSFTGEDEKLFF.

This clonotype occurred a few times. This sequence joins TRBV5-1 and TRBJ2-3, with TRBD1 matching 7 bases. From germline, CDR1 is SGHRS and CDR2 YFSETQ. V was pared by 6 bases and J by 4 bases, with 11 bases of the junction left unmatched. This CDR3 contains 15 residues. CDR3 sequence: CASTGTAHLPDTQYF. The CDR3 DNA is TGCGCCAGCACAGGGACAGCTCACCTCCCAGATACGCAGTATTTT.

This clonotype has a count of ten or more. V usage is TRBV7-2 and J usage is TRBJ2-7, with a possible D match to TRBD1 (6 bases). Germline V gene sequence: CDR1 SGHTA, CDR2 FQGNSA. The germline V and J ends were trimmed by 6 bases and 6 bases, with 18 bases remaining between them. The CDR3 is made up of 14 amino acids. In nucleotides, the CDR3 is TGTGCCAGCAGTCTTGACAGGATCAAGGGCGAGCAGTACTTC. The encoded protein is CASSLDRIKGEQYF.

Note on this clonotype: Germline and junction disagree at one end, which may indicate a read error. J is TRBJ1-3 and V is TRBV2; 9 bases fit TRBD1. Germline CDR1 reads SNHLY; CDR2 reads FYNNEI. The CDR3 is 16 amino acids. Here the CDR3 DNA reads TGTACCAGCTGCACCGGACAGGGGACGGCTGGAAACACCATATATTTT. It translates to CTSCTGQGTAGNTIYF.

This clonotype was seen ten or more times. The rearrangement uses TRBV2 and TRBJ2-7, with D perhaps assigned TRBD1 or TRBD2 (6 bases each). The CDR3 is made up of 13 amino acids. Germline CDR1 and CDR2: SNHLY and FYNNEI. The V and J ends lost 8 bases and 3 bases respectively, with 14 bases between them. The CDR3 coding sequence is TGTGCCAGCGCAAAGGGGGGATACTACGAGCAGTACTTC. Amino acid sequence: CASAKGGYYEQYF.

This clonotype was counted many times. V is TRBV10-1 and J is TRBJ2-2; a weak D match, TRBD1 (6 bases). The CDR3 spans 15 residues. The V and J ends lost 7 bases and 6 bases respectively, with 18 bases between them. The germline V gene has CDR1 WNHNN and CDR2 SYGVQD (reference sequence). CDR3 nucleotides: TGCGCCAGCAAACCCGGAGTAGGGGGTGCCGGGGAGCTGTTTTTT. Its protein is CASKPGVGGAGELFF.

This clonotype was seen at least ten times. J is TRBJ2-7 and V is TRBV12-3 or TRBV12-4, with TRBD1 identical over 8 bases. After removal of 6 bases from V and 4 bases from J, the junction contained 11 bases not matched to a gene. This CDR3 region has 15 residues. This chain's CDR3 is CASSPSDRDDYEQYF. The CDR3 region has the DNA TGTGCCAGCAGCCCCTCGGACAGGGATGATTACGAGCAGTACTTC.

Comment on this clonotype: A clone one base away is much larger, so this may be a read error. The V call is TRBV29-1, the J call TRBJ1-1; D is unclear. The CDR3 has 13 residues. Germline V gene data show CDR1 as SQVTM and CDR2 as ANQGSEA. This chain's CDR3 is CSVVKGLATKAFF. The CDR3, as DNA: TGCAGCGTTGTGAAAGGACTGGCCACTAAAGCTTTCTTT.

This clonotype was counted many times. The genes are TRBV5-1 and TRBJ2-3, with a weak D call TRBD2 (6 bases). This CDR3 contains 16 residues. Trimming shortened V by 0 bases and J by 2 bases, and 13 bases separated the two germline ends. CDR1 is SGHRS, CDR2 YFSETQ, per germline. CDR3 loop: CASSLGDSGNTDTQYF. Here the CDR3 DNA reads TGCGCCAGCAGCTTGGGTGATAGCGGCAACACAGATACGCAGTATTTT.

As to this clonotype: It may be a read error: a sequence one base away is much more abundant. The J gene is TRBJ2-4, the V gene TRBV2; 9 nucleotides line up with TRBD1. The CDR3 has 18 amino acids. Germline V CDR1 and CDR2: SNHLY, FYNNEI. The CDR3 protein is CASSELGTGTFSKNIQSF. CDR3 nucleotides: TGTGCCAGCAGTGAGTTAGGGACAGGGACCTTCTCCAAAAACATTCAGTCCTTC.

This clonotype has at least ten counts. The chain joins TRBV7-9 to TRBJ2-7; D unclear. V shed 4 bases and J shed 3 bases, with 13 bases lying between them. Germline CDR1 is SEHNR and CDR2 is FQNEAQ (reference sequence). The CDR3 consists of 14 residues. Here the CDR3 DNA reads TGTGCCAGCAGCTCTCCCTGGACGGACTACGAGCAGTACTTC. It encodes CASSSPWTDYEQYF.

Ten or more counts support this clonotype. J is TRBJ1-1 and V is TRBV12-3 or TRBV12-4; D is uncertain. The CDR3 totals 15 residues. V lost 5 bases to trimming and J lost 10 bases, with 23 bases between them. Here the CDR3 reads CASSPPPASVQGAFF. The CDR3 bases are TGTGCCAGCAGTCCGCCTCCGGCGTCCGTACAAGGAGCTTTCTTT.

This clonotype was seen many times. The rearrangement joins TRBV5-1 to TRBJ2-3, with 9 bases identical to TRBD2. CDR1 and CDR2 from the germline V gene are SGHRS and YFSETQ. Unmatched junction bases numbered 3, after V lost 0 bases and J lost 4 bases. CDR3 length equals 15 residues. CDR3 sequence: CASSLEGLAADTQYF. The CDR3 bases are TGCGCCAGCAGCTTGGAGGGACTAGCAGCAGATACGCAGTATTTT.

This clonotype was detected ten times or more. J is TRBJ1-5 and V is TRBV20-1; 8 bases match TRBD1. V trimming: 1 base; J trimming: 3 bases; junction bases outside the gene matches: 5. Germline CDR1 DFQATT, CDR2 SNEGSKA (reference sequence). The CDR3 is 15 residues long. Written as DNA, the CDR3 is TGCAGTGCTAGAGCCAGGGACAGGTACAATCAGCCCCAGCATTTT. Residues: CSARARDRYNQPQHF.

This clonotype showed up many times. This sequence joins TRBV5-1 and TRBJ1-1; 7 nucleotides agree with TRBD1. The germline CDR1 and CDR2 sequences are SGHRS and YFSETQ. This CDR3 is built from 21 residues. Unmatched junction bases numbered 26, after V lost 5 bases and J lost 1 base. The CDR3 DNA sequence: TGCGCCAGCAGACTTGGACTACCGGGACAGACTTTCTCCCGTTCGAACACTGAAGCTTTCTTT. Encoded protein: CASRLGLPGQTFSRSNTEAFF.

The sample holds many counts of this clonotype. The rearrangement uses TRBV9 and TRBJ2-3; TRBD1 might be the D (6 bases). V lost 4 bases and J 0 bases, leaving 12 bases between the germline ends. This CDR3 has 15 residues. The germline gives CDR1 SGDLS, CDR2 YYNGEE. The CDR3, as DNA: TGTGCCAGCAGCAAGGGACAACCTAGCACAGATACGCAGTATTTT. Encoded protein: CASSKGQPSTDTQYF.

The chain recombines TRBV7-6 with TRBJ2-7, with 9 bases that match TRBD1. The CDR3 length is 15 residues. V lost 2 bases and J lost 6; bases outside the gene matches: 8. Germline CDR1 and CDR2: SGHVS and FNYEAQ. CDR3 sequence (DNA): TGTGCCAGCAGCTTACTCGGGACAGGGACATCCGAGCAGTACTTC. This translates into CASSLLGTGTSEQYF.

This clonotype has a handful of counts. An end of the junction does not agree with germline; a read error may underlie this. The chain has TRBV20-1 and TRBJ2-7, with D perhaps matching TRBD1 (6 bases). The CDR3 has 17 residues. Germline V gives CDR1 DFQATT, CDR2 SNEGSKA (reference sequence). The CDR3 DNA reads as TGCTGTGCTAGAGATCTACCCTACGAAGGGGGTTTCTACGAGCAGTACTTC. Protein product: CCARDLPYEGGFYEQYF.

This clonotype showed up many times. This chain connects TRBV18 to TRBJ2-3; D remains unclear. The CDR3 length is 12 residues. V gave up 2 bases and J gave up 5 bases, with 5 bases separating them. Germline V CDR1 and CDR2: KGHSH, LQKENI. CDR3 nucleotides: TGTGCCAGCTCACCATATCAAGATACGCAGTATTTT. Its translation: CASSPYQDTQYF.

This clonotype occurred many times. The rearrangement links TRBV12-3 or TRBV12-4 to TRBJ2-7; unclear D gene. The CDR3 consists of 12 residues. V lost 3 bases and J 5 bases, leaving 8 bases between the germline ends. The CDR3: CASSLRPNEQYF. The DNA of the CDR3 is TGTGCCAGCAGTTTGAGACCAAACGAGCAGTACTTC.

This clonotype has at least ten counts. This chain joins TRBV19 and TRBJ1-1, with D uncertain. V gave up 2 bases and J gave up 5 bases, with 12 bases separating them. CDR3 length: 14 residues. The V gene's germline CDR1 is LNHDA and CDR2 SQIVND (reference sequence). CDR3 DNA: TGTGCCAGTAGTATACGGGGAGGATGGACTGAAGCTTTCTTT. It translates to CASSIRGGWTEAFF.

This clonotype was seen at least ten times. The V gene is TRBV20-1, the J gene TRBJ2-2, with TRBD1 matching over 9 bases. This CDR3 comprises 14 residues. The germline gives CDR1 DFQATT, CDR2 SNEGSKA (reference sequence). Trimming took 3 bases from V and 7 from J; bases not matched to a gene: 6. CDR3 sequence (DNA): TGCAGTGCTAGGCCTACAGGGGGCAACGGGGAGCTGTTTTTT. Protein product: CSARPTGGNGELFF.

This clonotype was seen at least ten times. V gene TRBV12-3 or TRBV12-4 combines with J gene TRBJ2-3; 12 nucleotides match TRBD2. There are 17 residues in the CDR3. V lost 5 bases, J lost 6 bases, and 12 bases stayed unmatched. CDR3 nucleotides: TGTGCCAGCAGTGGGGTACTAGCGGGGGGCCTAGTGGATACGCAGTATTTT. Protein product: CASSGVLAGGLVDTQYF.

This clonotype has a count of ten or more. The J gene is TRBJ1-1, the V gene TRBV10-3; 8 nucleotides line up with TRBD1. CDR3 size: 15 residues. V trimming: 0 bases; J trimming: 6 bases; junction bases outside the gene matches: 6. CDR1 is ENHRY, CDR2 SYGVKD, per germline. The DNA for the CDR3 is TGTGCCATCAGTGAGTCGGGGACAGGTCGTTCTGAAGCTTTCTTT. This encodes CAISESGTGRSEAFF.